The T cell receptor (beta chain) described here comes from a study of CD8+ T cells in alopecia areata. Study-level information: After 6 to 18 months of tofacitinib, follow-up continued 6 months off drug.

TCR sequencing used cDNA made by reverse transcription of extracted RNA. Method: immunoSEQ multiplex PCR; TCRdb's copy keeps in-frame clones and lacks some. The sample lists approximately 100,000 clones, approximately 63% occurring once. CDR3 length equals 10 residues. CDR1 and CDR2 (germline): DFQATT, SNEGSKA (reference sequence). About this clone itself: Its antigen is as yet unknown.

Study-level points and caveats: Resident alphabeta T cells of normal skin are also sequenced in scalp samples.

Treatment specified: oral pan-JAK inhibitor, 5-10 mg twice daily. The V call is TRBV20-1, the J call TRBJ1-1; D call uncertain. Material: CD8+ T cells sorted from blood, obtained at approximately week 60, from a patient treated with tofacitinib. This clonotype was sampled from a human donor with alopecia areata. The CDR3 is CRYGNTEAFF. Written as DNA, the CDR3 is TGCAGATACGGGAACACTGAAGCTTTCTTT.